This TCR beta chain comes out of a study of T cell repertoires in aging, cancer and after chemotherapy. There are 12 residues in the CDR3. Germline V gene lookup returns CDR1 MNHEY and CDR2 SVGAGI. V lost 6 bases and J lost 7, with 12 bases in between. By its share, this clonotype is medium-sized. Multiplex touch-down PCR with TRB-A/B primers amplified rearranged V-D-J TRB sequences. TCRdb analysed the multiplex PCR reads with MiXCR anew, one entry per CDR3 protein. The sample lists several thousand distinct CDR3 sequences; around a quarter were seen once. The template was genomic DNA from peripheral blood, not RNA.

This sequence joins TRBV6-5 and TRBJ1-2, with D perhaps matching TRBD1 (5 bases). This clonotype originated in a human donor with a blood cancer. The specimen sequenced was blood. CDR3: CASRRGGGGYTF. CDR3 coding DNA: TGTGCCAGCAGAAGGGGCGGGGGTGGCTACACCTTC.